A selection of T cell receptor beta chains follows, all from one sample in a study of T cells of healthy individuals. One entry per CDR3 protein results from TCRdb running MiXCR on the 5' RACE reads. The sample includes around 100,000 distinct CDR3 sequences, 17% of them seen just once. The source of these receptors is a human donor in good health. CDR3s include the opening cysteine and the closing phenylalanine or tryptophan.

v_call cdr3_aa
TRBV13 CASSRTASYGYTF
TRBV12-3/TRBV12-4 CASIYRLAGSYNEQFF
TRBV27 CASSLGGYNSPLHF
TRBV28 CASGFGRSYNSPLHF
TRBV12-3/TRBV12-4 CASSLGTYEQYF
TRBV10-3 CAISLGTEYEQYF
TRBV4-3 CASSQEPDSGANVLTF
TRBV5-1 CASSPQTGRTYYGYTF
TRBV27 CASSSTGGWHTEAFF
TRBV20-1 CSAGKGSGQETQYF
TRBV7-9 CASSLSHPQRQFF
TRBV7-2 CASSLDRGYQPQHF
TRBV5-1 CASSLDRGRTGELFF
TRBV27 CASRKTGVWTGELFF
TRBV20-1 CSAKKQGEYEQYF
TRBV20-1 CSARGGETQYF
TRBV28 CASSFYSNNNSPLHF
TRBV20-1 CSATIAGPSYNEQFF
TRBV3-1 CASSFGPWPRVNTEAFF
TRBV20-1 CSAREEHPEQFF
TRBV20-1 CSARPVGGVSSPTDTQYF
TRBV6-2/TRBV6-3 CASSYQREVEQFF
TRBV16 CASSQFLSYNSPLHF
TRBV10-3 CAISGTAAGGSTDTQYF
TRBV6-5 CASSYSRGLAAGEQFF
TRBV28 CAAQGVSRDKAYEQYF
TRBV11-2 CASSMGLAGLDTQYF
TRBV7-3 CASGRDINTEAFF
TRBV5-1 CASSFHGELFF
TRBV6-4 CASSERDTGELFF
TRBV27 CASSPYRGADTEAFF
TRBV7-6 CASSLASRRVNTGELFF
TRBV20-1 CSASPANYGYTF
TRBV7-6 CASSLARNNEQFF
TRBV9 CASSVAAGRIYEQYF
TRBV7-2 CASSPWDGQYNEQFF
TRBV27 CASRLPTVYEKLFF
TRBV12-3/TRBV12-4 CASSFDGFGEQFF
TRBV19 CASSIGQSNTEAFF
TRBV3-1 CASSQEGRLAGTDTQYF
TRBV4-3 CASSQGFSGANVLTF
TRBV27 CASSRQQLGVYEQYF
TRBV12-3/TRBV12-4 CASRTSGGLLSTDTQYF
TRBV20-1 CSASLSSGGVGETQYF
TRBV20-1 CSATPGAGYNEQFF
TRBV25-1 CASSRWTGDGYTF
TRBV7-7 CASSRAGGGTDTQYF
TRBV2 CASALDLNSYNEQFF
TRBV6-5 CASKISGGESTEAFF
TRBV4-3 CASSQDRASSYEQYF